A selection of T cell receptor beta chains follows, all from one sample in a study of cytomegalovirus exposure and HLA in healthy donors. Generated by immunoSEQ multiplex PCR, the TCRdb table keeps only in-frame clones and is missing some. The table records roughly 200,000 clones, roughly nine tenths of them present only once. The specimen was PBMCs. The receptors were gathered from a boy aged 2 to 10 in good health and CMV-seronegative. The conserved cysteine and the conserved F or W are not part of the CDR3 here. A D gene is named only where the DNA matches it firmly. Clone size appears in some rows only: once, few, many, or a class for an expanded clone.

CDR3: ASSATGWMNTEAF
D: TRBD1
V: TRBV28
J: TRBJ1-1
size: NA

CDR3: ASTRHRNEKLF
D: NA
V: TRBV19
J: TRBJ1-4
size: NA

CDR3: ASSPGRDRVSNEQF
D: TRBD1
V: TRBV7-9
J: TRBJ2-1
size: NA

CDR3: ASSLDRGGSPLH
D: TRBD1
V: TRBV7-3
J: TRBJ1-6
size: NA

CDR3: ASSRGLAYEQY
D: TRBD2
V: TRBV7-3
J: TRBJ2-7
size: NA

CDR3: ASRTREGVYNEQF
D: TRBD2
V: TRBV6-5
J: TRBJ2-1
size: NA

CDR3: ASSQQGTYEQY
D: NA
V: TRBV4-1
J: TRBJ2-7
size: few

CDR3: SSSNGGARETQY
D: NA
V: TRBV7-9
J: TRBJ2-5
size: NA

CDR3: ASSIRTSETQY
D: NA
V: TRBV19
J: TRBJ2-5
size: NA

CDR3: ASSLESSGSFGELF
D: TRBD2
V: TRBV5-4
J: TRBJ2-2
size: NA

CDR3: ASTPLPGTDTDTQY
D: TRBD1
V: TRBV27
J: TRBJ2-3
size: NA

CDR3: ASSLARDRVGANTEAF
D: TRBD1
V: TRBV7-2
J: TRBJ1-1
size: NA

CDR3: ASSPRRGGGTQETQY
D: TRBD2
V: TRBV18
J: TRBJ2-5
size: once

CDR3: ASSSGQGEGQPQH
D: TRBD1
V: TRBV6-1
J: TRBJ1-5
size: few

CDR3: ASRPRGTGPNYGYT
D: TRBD1
V: TRBV28
J: TRBJ1-2
size: NA

CDR3: ASSHTDTQY
D: NA
V: TRBV14
J: TRBJ2-3
size: few

CDR3: ASSLGAGGITDTQY
D: TRBD2
V: TRBV7-6
J: TRBJ2-3
size: NA

CDR3: AWSWGAGANVLT
D: NA
V: TRBV30
J: TRBJ2-6
size: once

CDR3: ASSYLGRGTDTQY
D: TRBD2
V: TRBV6-5
J: TRBJ2-3
size: NA

CDR3: ASSPDRGRTGELF
D: TRBD1
V: TRBV13
J: TRBJ2-2
size: once

CDR3: SVLRDSGTDTQY
D: NA
V: TRBV29-1
J: TRBJ2-3
size: few

CDR3: ASSQDRGTGNRETQY
D: TRBD1
V: TRBV4-1
J: TRBJ2-5
size: once

CDR3: ASNGQANYGYT
D: NA
V: TRBV10-1
J: TRBJ1-2
size: NA

CDR3: ASRGTSGGPAQY
D: TRBD2
V: TRBV2
J: TRBJ2-5
size: NA

CDR3: ASSFGEDAKNIQY
D: NA
V: TRBV28
J: TRBJ2-4
size: once

CDR3: ASSLPGKDYNEQF
D: NA
V: TRBV9
J: TRBJ2-1
size: NA

CDR3: ASSVVGGNTGELF
D: NA
V: TRBV9
J: TRBJ2-2
size: NA

CDR3: ASSLKSTGSSYT
D: TRBD1
V: TRBV7-2
J: TRBJ1-2
size: NA

CDR3: ASTSFPRGRFMLNTEAF
D: TRBD1
V: TRBV19
J: TRBJ1-1
size: NA

CDR3: AISANTGELF
D: NA
V: TRBV10-3
J: TRBJ2-2
size: NA

CDR3: ASRRDRVLETQY
D: TRBD1
V: TRBV6-5
J: TRBJ2-5
size: NA

CDR3: ASSLGGASLFRSGYT
D: NA
V: TRBV7-2
J: TRBJ1-2
size: NA

CDR3: ASSQDTGITASNYGYT
D: NA
V: TRBV4-2
J: TRBJ1-2
size: NA